This entry lists 20 T cell receptor beta chains sequenced from one sample in a study of shared clonotypes between healthy human individuals. Sequenced by immunoSEQ multiplex PCR; TCRdb stores in-frame clones only, minus some. The repertoire has around 300,000 clones, 87% of them found once; the top ten carry around 15%. The source material was memory CD8+ T cells sorted from blood. This sample's subset: CD45RO+ cells pooled with CCR7-negative TemRA cells. These receptors were taken from a man aged 18-30 years in good health.

The gene calls are TRBV28 and TRBJ1-1, with D perhaps TRBD1 (6 bases). In germline, CDR1 is MDHEN, CDR2 SYDVKM. Deletions cut 3 bases from V and 8 bases from J, with 16 bases between. CDR3 length: 14 amino acids. The DNA of the CDR3 is TGTGCCAGCAGTTTGGGGCAGGGGAGAATGGAAGCTTTCTTT. It is translated as CASSLGQGRMEAFF.

The chain has TRBV13 and TRBJ2-7; 12 nucleotides align to TRBD2. The V gene end was trimmed by 4 bases and the J gene end by 3 bases; junction bases not matched to a gene: 4. This CDR3 is built from 15 residues. Germline values: CDR1 PRHDT, CDR2 FYEKMQ (reference sequence). The CDR3 spells CASSSGLAGHYEQYF. The CDR3 DNA reads TGTGCCAGCAGCTCGGGACTAGCGGGCCACTACGAGCAGTACTTC.

This clone came up once. The J gene is TRBJ2-2, the V gene TRBV5-6, with D uncertain. From germline, CDR1 is SGHDT and CDR2 YYEEEE. The CDR3 contains 15 residues. The germline V and J ends were trimmed by 0 bases and 4 bases, with 10 bases remaining between them. The CDR3 region has the DNA TGTGCCAGCAGCTTGGTCCTAGGAGCCACCGGGGAGCTGTTTTTT. It is translated as CASSLVLGATGELFF.

The chain couples TRBV28 to TRBJ2-5; possible D gene TRBD2, 6 bases. CDR1 is MDHEN, CDR2 SYDVKM, per germline. Trimming left V 3 bases short and J 2 bases short, with 13 bases between. This CDR3 is built from 15 residues. In DNA, the CDR3 is TGTGCCAGCAGTTTTCCTCAGGCGGGGCAAGAGACCCAGTACTTC. Amino acid sequence: CASSFPQAGQETQYF. Complete variable domain (other parts from reference TRBV28 and TRBJ2-5): DVKVTQSSRYLVKRTGEKVFLECVQDMDHENMFWYRQDPGLGLRLIYFSYDVKMKEKGDIPEGYSVSREKKERFSLILESASTNQTSMYLCASSFPQAGQETQYFGPGTRLLVL.

V is TRBV28 and J is TRBJ1-6, with D hard to call. Germline CDR1 is MDHEN and CDR2 is SYDVKM. This CDR3 spans 12 amino acids. V shed 6 bases and J shed 13 bases, with 13 bases lying between them. The CDR3 reads CASRDTETPLHF. The DNA for the CDR3 is TGTGCCAGCAGAGATACCGAGACGCCCCTCCACTTT. The complete variable domain, with remaining parts taken from reference TRBV28 and TRBJ1-6, reads DVKVTQSSRYLVKRTGEKVFLECVQDMDHENMFWYRQDPGLGLRLIYFSYDVKMKEKGDIPEGYSVSREKKERFSLILESASTNQTSMYLCASRDTETPLHFGNGTRLTVT.

CDR3 amino acids: CASSDSDTEAFF. CDR3 in DNA: TGCGCCAGCAGTGACAGCGACACTGAAGCTTTCTTT. The chain uses TRBV10-1 and TRBJ1-1; D remains unclear. V was clipped by 3 bases and J by 3 bases, with 5 bases between them. The CDR3 has 12 residues. Germline V gene lookup returns CDR1 WNHNN and CDR2 SYGVQD (reference sequence).

This clone was detected only once. J is TRBJ2-1 and V is TRBV7-9; D gene ambiguous. Germline CDR1 SEHNR, CDR2 FQNEAQ (reference sequence). V lost 5 bases to trimming and J lost 4 bases, with 9 bases between them. The CDR3 consists of 13 residues. The CDR3 sequence: CASSARRYNEQFF. In DNA, the CDR3 is TGTGCCAGCAGCGCCAGGCGGTACAATGAGCAGTTCTTC.

The chain joins TRBV6-5 to TRBJ1-1; D possibly corresponds to TRBD1 (5 bases). V was trimmed by 10 bases and J by 9 bases, leaving 18 bases between them. In germline, CDR1 is MNHEY, CDR2 SVGAGI. The CDR3 is made up of 12 amino acids. The CDR3 protein is CATFLGGYKAFF. In DNA form, the CDR3 reads TGTGCCACCTTCCTCGGGGGTTACAAAGCTTTCTTT.

V gene TRBV7-3 combines with J gene TRBJ2-2, with TRBD2 matching 9 bases. Germline CDR1 is SGHTA and CDR2 is FQGTGA. The length of the CDR3 is 16 residues. The V and J ends lost 4 bases and 4 bases, in that order; junction bases with no gene match: 7. The DNA for the CDR3 is TGTGCCAGCAGCTCGTACGGACTAGCGAGCACCGGGGAGCTGTTTTTT. Translation gives CASSSYGLASTGELFF.

V is TRBV6-1 and J is TRBJ1-5; tentative D call: TRBD1 (6 bases). The CDR3 is made up of 16 amino acids. V dropped 2 bases and J dropped 6 bases, with 17 bases sitting between them. Germline V gene lookup returns CDR1 MNHNS and CDR2 SASEGT. In DNA form, the CDR3 reads TGTGCCAGCAGTGAAATGTCTGGAGGGGGTAGTCAGCCCCAGCATTTT. Its protein is CASSEMSGGGSQPQHF.

The chain combines TRBV6-1 with TRBJ2-7; D is undetermined. The germline V gene encodes CDR1 MNHNS and CDR2 SASEGT. Deletions cut 6 bases from V and 1 base from J, with 10 bases between. The CDR3 runs to 13 residues. CDR3 residues: CASRPSASYEQYF. DNA of the CDR3: TGTGCCAGCAGGCCTTCGGCATCCTACGAGCAGTACTTC.

The CDR3 DNA sequence: TGTGCCAGCAGCTTAGTGCGGGACAAGGGTTCCCACGAGCAGTACTTC. It translates to CASSLVRDKGSHEQYF. The V and J genes are TRBV7-9 and TRBJ2-7; D tentatively reads TRBD1 or TRBD2 (6 bases each). Germline CDR1 reads SEHNR; CDR2 reads FQNEAQ (reference sequence). The V end was cut by 1 base, the J end by 5 bases, with 18 bases between. The CDR3 consists of 16 residues.

This chain uses TRBV11-2 with TRBJ2-3; D call uncertain. Germline CDR1 and CDR2: SGHAT and FQNNGV. The CDR3 consists of 15 residues. V dropped 1 base and J dropped 0 bases, with 8 bases sitting between them. CDR3 coding DNA: TGTGCCAGCAGCTTAGGGCGATGGAGCACAGATACGCAGTATTTT. This codes for CASSLGRWSTDTQYF.

The genes are TRBV7-2 and TRBJ2-2, with a tentative D call TRBD1 (6 bases). The CDR3 contains 14 residues. Trimming removed 6 bases at V and 7 bases at J, with 15 bases between. The germline V gene encodes CDR1 SGHTA and CDR2 FQGNSA. The CDR3 DNA follows: TGTGCCAGCAGATTCCGGGACACCATCGGGGAGCTGTTTTTT. It translates to CASRFRDTIGELFF.

As DNA, the CDR3 is TGCACCAGTGGCGACTCACGGTCCGCCTACGAGCAGTACTTC. It encodes CTSGDSRSAYEQYF. This chain joins TRBV1 and TRBJ2-7; whether TRBD2, the table's D call, matches the DNA was not checked. TRBV1 has pseudogene status. The CDR3 spans 14 residues.

This clone was seen only once. The chain combines TRBV5-6 with TRBJ2-7, with 7 bases lining up with TRBD1. Germline-derived CDR1 and CDR2 are SGHDT and YYEEEE. This CDR3 spans 14 amino acids. With 2 bases clipped from V and 3 bases from J, the junction kept 5 bases outside the gene matches. In nucleotides, the CDR3 is TGTGCCAGCAGCTTCGGTACAGGGGTCTACGAGCAGTACTTC. The encoded protein is CASSFGTGVYEQYF.

The V and J genes are TRBV4-1 and TRBJ1-3, with D perhaps TRBD1 (5 bases). The germline V gene encodes CDR1 MGHRA and CDR2 YSYEKL. V was shortened by 4 bases and J by 11 bases, with 18 bases between the two germline ends. CDR3 size: 14 residues. The CDR3 DNA follows: TGCGCCAGCAGCCTGATGGGAGGGGATTCTGCCATATATTTT. Protein product: CASSLMGGDSAIYF.

The J gene is TRBJ2-7, the V gene TRBV4-1; D is undetermined. Germline V lookup: CDR1 MGHRA, CDR2 YSYEKL. V gave up 5 bases and J gave up 0 bases, with 8 bases separating them. There are 13 residues in the CDR3. The CDR3 is CASSFRSSYEQYF. The CDR3 DNA reads TGCGCCAGCAGCTTTCGGAGCTCCTACGAGCAGTACTTC.

The chain couples TRBV29-1 to TRBJ2-3, with 10 bases identical to TRBD2. The germline V gene has CDR1 SQVTM and CDR2 ANQGSEA. The trim removed 4 bases at V and 6 bases at J, leaving 4 bases unmatched. The CDR3 is 13 residues long. CDR3 loop: CSVGGLAADTQYF. CDR3 DNA: TGCAGCGTTGGCGGACTAGCGGCGGATACGCAGTATTTT.

This clone was recorded a few times. The chain carries TRBV5-4 and TRBJ2-6; 9 bases match TRBD1. Per germline, CDR1 SGHNT and CDR2 YYREEE (reference sequence). Unmatched junction bases numbered 4, after V lost 4 bases and J lost 2 bases. This CDR3 region has 16 residues. The CDR3 loop reads CASSLQGAAGANVLTF. The CDR3 DNA follows: TGTGCCAGCAGCCTACAGGGGGCGGCTGGGGCCAACGTCCTGACTTTC.